The entry below gives a single TCR beta chain sequence along with its context. What it binds is not known. The data derive from a study of vaccination and CD4 T cells after COVID-19. As for the study in general: Convalescent donors were composed of six males and four females, of whom two were Hispanic. The study's findings and limits: Among convalescent patients, a median 86.3% of reactive clones emerged only after vaccination. Counts of SARS-CoV-2-reactive clonotypes had a median that went from about 20 to 38, a nonsignificant change.

Researchers used the Oncomine TCR Beta short-read assay to sequence DNA from cultured CD4+ T cells. Genomic DNA from cultured CD4+ T cells was extracted. TCRdb itself ran the PCR reads through MiXCR, one entry per CDR3 protein. The data hold about 15,000 distinct CDR3 sequences, with 50% to 55% observed a single time. CDR1 and CDR2 from the germline V gene are SGHNT and YENEEA. Trimming cost V 4 bases and J 9 bases; bases outside gene matches: 12. The CDR3 consists of 16 residues. Treatment: approximately nine-day PBMC culture with coronavirus spike peptide pools or control peptides (ViraFEST assay). The specimen was CD4+ T cells from blood, cultured in vitro. This chain joins TRBV11-3 and TRBJ2-1, with 10 bases matching TRBD2. This sequence was found in a human donor who had recovered from COVID-19. The CDR3 sequence is CASSSIDVAGGREQFF. The CDR3 DNA reads TGTGCCAGCAGCTCGATCGATGTAGCGGGAGGACGTGAGCAGTTCTTC. Full variable domain (remainder filled in from reference TRBV11-3 and TRBJ2-1): EAGVVQSPRYKIIEKKQPVAFWCNPISGHNTLYWYLQNLGQGPELLIRYENEEAVDDSQLPKDRFSAERLKGVDSTLKIQPAELGDSAVYLCASSSIDVAGGREQFFGPGTRLTVL.